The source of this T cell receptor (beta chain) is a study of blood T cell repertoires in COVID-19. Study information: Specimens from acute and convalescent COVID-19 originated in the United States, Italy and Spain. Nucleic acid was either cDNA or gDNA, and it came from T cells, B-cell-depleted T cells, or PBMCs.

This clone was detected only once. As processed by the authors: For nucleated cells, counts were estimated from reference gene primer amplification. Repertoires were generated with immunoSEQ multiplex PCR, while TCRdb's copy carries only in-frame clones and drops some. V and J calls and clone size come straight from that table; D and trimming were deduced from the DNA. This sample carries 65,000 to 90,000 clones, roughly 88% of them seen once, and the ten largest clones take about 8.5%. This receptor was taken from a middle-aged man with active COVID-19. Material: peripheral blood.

CDR3 sequence (DNA): TGTGCCAGCAGCTTAGTGGACAGGGTGAGGGGAGATACGCAGTATTTT. Protein: CASSLVDRVRGDTQYF. The chain recombines TRBV7-2 with TRBJ2-3; 8 bases fit TRBD1. Germline CDR1 SGHTA, CDR2 FQGNSA. V dropped 1 base and J dropped 5; count of bases not matched to a gene: 8. The CDR3 has 16 amino acids. Looking up the rest from reference TRBV7-2 and TRBJ2-3 gives the full variable domain: GAGVSQSPSNKVTEKGKDVELRCDPISGHTALYWYRQSLGQGLEFLIYFQGNSAPDKSGLPSDRFSAERTGGSVSTLTIQRTQQEDSAVYLCASSLVDRVRGDTQYFGPGTRLTVL.